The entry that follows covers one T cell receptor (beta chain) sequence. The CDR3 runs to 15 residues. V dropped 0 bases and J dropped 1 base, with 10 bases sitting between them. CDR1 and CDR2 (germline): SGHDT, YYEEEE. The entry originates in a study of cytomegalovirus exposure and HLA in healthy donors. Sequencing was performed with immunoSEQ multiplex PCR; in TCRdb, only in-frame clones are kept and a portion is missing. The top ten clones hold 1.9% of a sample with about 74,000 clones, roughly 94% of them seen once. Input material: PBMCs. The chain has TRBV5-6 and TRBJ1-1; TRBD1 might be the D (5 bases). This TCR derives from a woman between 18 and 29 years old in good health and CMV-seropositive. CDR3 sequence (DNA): TGTGCCAGCAGCTTGGGGTGGGGGGGGAACACTGAAGCTTTCTTT. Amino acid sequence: CASSLGWGGNTEAFF.